This T cell receptor (beta chain) is drawn from a study of blood T cell repertoires in COVID-19. Study-level information: In each case, the material was cDNA or gDNA derived from T cells, B-cell-depleted T cells, or PBMCs.

Per the germline V gene, CDR1 is SGHVS and CDR2 is FNYEAQ. The CDR3 is 14 amino acids. V gave up 6 bases and J gave up 1 base, with 10 bases separating them. Assay: immunoSEQ multiplex PCR; the TCRdb copy retains only in-frame clones and omits some. The table records approximately 31,000 clones, more than 85% of them present only once. The chain uses TRBV7-6 and TRBJ1-3; possibly TRBD1 for D (5 bases). The clonotype originates from a human donor in a cohort sampled during active COVID-19. Material for sequencing was peripheral blood. The CDR3 protein is CASSRGGSGNTIYF. In DNA form, the CDR3 reads TGTGCCAGCAGTCGGGGGGGATCTGGAAACACCATATATTTT.